This TCR beta chain appears in the sequencing data of a study of shared clonotypes between healthy human individuals. Study summary: The people who gave samples were a couple of women and a few men aged 18 to 49.

The healthy adult donors were HIV-negative and reported no recent acute infections or vaccinations. The unsorted PBMC replicate PCRs were performed with approximately 330 ng DNA, roughly 30,000 T cell genomes. Data came from immunoSEQ multiplex PCR; TCRdb stores just in-frame clones and leaves some out. The repertoire consists of more than 450,000 clones, with 79% occurring once and the leading ten covering 10% to 15%. V lost 5 bases to trimming and J lost 7 bases, with 14 bases between them. The CDR3 length is 13 residues. Germline CDR1 reads MGHDK; CDR2 reads SYGVNS. The chain combines TRBV25-1 with TRBJ1-2; D gene unclear. Sequencing was done on a sample of PBMCs. The TCR was taken from a woman between 35 and 50 years old in good health. Some clones in this sample may be carry-over from other donors' samples. CDR3 residues: CASSPYREAGYTF. DNA of the CDR3: TGTGCCAGCAGTCCCTACCGAGAGGCTGGCTACACCTTC.